Here is one T cell receptor (beta chain) with its context. The antigen remains unidentified. Germline V gene data show CDR1 as MRHNA and CDR2 as SNTAGT. The V gene lost 2 bases and the J gene lost 2 bases, with 20 bases spanning the gap. The CDR3 is made up of 18 amino acids. Sequencing of TCR beta covered CD8+ and CD4+ T cells obtained from blood. The TEMRA cells underwent FACS enrichment, while the CD8+ and CD4+ T cells underwent negative isolation. The data belong to a study of CD8 T cells in Susac syndrome. Random hexamers were used to reverse transcribe an amount of about 0.5 to 1 ug RNA. TCR beta CDR3 was amplified by immunoSEQ covering 54 Vbeta and 13 Jbeta. MiXCR was run by TCRdb on the immunoSEQ multiplex PCR reads, yielding one entry per CDR3 protein. The sample holds about 290,000 distinct CDR3 sequences, about 89% seen once. Study observations and caveats: The authors acknowledged that the study's TCR sequencing and HLA analysis involved relatively few individuals.

Input material: CD8+ T cells from PBMCs. The rearrangement links TRBV6-4 to TRBJ2-3, with D unresolved. The TCR originated in a human donor with multiple sclerosis. CDR3: CASSDPVRLDTNTDTQYF. The CDR3 bases are TGTGCCAGCAGTGACCCGGTACGATTGGATACTAACACAGATACGCAGTATTTT.